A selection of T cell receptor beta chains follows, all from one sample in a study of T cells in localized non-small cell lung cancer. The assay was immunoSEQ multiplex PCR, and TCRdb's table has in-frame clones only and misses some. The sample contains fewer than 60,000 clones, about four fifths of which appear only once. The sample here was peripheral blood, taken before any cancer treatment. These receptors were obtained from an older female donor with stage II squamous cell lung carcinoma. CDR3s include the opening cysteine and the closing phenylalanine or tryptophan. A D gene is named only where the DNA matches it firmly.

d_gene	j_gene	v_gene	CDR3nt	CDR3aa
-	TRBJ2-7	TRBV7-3	TGTGCCAGCAGCCGCCCCGCCAGCGAGCAGTACTTC	CASSRPASEQYF
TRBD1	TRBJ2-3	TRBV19	TGTGCCAGTAATACAGGGGGCTTAGTGGATACGCAGTATTTT	CASNTGGLVDTQYF
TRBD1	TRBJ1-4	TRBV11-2	TGTGCCAGCAGCCCGGGACAGGGGGATGAAAAACTGTTTTTT	CASSPGQGDEKLFF
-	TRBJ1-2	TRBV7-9	TGTGCCAGCAGCTCAACCCGGGGTGCGAGTGGCTACACCTTC	CASSSTRGASGYTF
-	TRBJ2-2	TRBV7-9	TGTGCCAGCAGCCGGGACTTAACGTTCACCGGGGAGCTGTTTTTT	CASSRDLTFTGELFF
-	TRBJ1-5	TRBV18	TGTGCCAGCTCACCACTCGACTCCGGGAGTCAGCCCCAGCATTTT	CASSPLDSGSQPQHF
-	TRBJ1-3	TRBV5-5	TGTGCCAGCAGCTTGACAGGGAGCTTCTCTGGAAACACCATATATTTT	CASSLTGSFSGNTIYF
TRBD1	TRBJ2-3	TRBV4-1	TGCGCCAGCAGCCAGGATCATACAGGGGCCCCCCTTAGCACAGATACGCAGTATTTT	CASSQDHTGAPLSTDTQYF
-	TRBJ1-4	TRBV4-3	TGCGCCAGCAAGCGGACCTTGGGAAAGGAAAAACTGTTTTTT	CASKRTLGKEKLFF
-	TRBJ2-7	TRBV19	TGTGCCAGTAGTACGGACTTTAGCGGCTACGAGCAGTACTTC	CASSTDFSGYEQYF